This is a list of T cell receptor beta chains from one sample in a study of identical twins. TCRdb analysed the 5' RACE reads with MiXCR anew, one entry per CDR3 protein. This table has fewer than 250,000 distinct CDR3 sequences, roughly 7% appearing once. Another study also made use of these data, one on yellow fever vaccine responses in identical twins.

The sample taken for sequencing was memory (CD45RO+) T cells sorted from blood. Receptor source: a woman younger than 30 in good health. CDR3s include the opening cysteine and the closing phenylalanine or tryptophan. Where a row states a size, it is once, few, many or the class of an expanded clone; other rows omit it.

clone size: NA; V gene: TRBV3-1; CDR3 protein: CASSLHGAHHHF
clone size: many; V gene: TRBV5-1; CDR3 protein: CASTWGRQSGRASHEQFF
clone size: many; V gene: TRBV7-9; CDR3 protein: CASRPPGLAGDTGELFF
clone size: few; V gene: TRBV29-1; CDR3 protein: CSAKQVDEQYF
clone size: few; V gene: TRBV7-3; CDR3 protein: CASSPGHGETQYF
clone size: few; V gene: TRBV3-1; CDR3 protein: CASSQASRGEQFF
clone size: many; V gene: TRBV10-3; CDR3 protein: CAISVQGTGMNTQYF
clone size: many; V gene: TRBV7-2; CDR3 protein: CASSLAQGFVTGELFF
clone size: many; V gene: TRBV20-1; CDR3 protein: CSASLKTLNEQFF
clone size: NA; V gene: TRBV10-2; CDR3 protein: CASSDPLAANYNEQFF
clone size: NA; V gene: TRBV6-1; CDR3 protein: CASSEAGYAEAFF
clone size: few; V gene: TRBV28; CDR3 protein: CASQDSNQPQHF
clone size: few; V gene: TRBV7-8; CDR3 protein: CASSSGGSFNQPQHF
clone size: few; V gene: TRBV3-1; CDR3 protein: CASSQARTSGSKQYF
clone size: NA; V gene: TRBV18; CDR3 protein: CASSWGQDTDTQYF
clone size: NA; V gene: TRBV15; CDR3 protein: CATTKVGLAAHRDYNEQFF
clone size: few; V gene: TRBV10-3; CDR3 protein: CAISESSPSGKETQYF
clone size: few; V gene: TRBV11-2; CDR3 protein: CASSLEAGLAGWAGELFF
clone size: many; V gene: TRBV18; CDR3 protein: CASSPPGRNTEAFF
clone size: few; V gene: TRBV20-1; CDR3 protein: CSARPIAGFQETQYF
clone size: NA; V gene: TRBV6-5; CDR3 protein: CASSYHGPARGGRSSEQFF
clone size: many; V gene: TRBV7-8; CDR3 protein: CASSLAETSRTGQFF
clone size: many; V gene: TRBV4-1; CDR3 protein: CASSHKEGGRRIGYGYTF
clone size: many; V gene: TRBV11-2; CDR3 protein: CASSLNRLTGELFF
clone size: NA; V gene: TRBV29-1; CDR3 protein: CSVGAHSPNNEQFF
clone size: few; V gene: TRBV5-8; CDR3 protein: CASSLGLAGGNTDTQYF
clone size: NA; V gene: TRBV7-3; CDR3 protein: CASSLSGQDRQFF
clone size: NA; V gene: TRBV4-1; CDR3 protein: CASSQGGGMLPDTQYF
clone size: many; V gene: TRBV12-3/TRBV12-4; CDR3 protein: CASSLGQTNEKLFF
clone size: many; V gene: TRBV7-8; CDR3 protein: CASSLGGRNTEAFF
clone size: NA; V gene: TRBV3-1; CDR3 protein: CASSPAAGGGANVLTF
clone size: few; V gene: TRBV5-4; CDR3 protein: CASNFGVGLENTEAFF
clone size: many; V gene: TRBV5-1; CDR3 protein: CASSWGPGGSSYNEQFF
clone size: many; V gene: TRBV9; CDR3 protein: CASSVNPSGGADTQYF
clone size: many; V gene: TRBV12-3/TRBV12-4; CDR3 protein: CASSSGQGIANEQFF
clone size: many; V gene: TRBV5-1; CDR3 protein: CASSLEGGPYNEQFF
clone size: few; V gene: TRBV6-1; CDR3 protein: CASSPSTSGRAEQYF
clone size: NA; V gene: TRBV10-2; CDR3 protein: CASTRDRVENEQFF
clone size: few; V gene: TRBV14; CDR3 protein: CASSQGSYSLSNEQFF
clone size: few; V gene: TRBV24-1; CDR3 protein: CATSDSGQGRETQYF
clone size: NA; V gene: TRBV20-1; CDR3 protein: CSAGDGQGVYGYTF
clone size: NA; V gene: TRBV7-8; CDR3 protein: CASSVAVTYEQYF
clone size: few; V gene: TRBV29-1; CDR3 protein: CSVGPSGSGTDTQYF
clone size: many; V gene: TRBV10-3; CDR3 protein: CAISGLAGQKTDTQYF
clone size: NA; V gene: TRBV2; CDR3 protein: CASGRDRDSQPQHF
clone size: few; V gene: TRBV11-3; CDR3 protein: CASSFGTSGYTGELFF
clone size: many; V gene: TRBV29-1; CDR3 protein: CSVVSGMGVKNIQYF
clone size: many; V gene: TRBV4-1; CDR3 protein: CASSPPGTANSPLHF
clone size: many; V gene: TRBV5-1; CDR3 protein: CASSKSGAPLEAFF
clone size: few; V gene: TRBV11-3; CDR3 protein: CASSVGVTGELFF
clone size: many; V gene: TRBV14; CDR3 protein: CASSQGPYEQYF
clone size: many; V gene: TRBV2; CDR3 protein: CASSEDPTNEKLFF
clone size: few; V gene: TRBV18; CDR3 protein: CASSPPLDRSGELFF
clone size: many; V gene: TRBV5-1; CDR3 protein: CASSFQGYGDTEAFF
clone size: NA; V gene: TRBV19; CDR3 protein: CAKPGTGGWNEQFF
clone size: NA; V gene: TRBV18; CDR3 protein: CASARGLGNTIYF
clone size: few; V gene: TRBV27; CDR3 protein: CASRTTHGNTQYF
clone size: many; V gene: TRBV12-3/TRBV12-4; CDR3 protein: CASSHQGASNTGELFF
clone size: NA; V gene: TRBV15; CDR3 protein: CATSRPSTGEESQYF
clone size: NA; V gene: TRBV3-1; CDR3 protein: CASSQGDLPASFF